This T cell receptor beta chain was identified in a study of blood T cell repertoires in COVID-19. For the study at large: Acute and convalescent COVID-19 samples came from the United States, Italy and Spain. PBMCs, B-cell-depleted T cells, or T cells provided the cDNA or gDNA that made up the material.

Turning to this clone: A read error may account for a junction end that differs from germline.

CDR1 is SNHLY and CDR2 is FYNNEI in the germline V gene. This CDR3 contains 15 residues. In the study's own analysis: Amplification of reference gene primers was used by the study to estimate nucleated cell counts. Libraries were prepared by immunoSEQ multiplex PCR; TCRdb keeps only in-frame clonotypes and omits some of them. Clone size and V and J calls were adopted from that table, with D and trimming inferred from the DNA. The table lists a few hundred thousand clones, about 88% of them singletons. This chain connects TRBV2 to TRBJ1-5; possibly TRBD1 for D (5 bases). Sequenced material: peripheral blood. The sequence was collected from a man aged 18 to 29 with active or convalescent COVID-19. The CDR3 here is CASSEGIGVNQPQHF. The CDR3 DNA is TGTGCCAGCAGCGAAGGGATAGGGGTAAATCAGCCCCAGCATTTT.